This T cell receptor beta chain stems from a study of blood T cell repertoires in COVID-19 (dated by TCRdb to the early 2020s). Notes on the research overall: Collaborator samples came from the United States, Italy and Spain and covered acute and convalescent phases of COVID-19. The prospective study material was composed of cDNA or gDNA derived from T cells, B-cell-depleted T cells, or PBMCs. The dataset comprised deeply sampled blood TCRbeta repertoires from subjects exposed to, actively infected with, or recovered from COVID-19. The repertoires were released in a freely available public database intended as a resource for research on the immune response to SARS-CoV-2. The samples were drawn from the first 160 participants of the ongoing ImmuneRACE study and from 1,254 subjects provided by 6 global collaborators. A de-identified subject ID, COVID-19 status, age in years and sex were almost always included in the sample metadata. HLA class I and class II types, where available, came from metadata supplied by the sample provider rather than from assay-based typing.

Broad study findings and their caveats: Clinical and demographic metadata were provided uncurated, with the amount varying by source and participant.

The immunoSEQ Assay, a bias-controlled multiplex PCR, was used to amplify TCRbeta CDR3 regions from genomic DNA. In the source study's methods: Within the assay, amplification of reference gene primers was used to estimate how many nucleated cells each sample contained. Sequence reads were collapsed and filtered to measure the absolute abundance of every unique TCRbeta CDR3 rearrangement. For each sample, productive Simpson clonality was calculated as the square root of Simpson's diversity index across productive rearrangements. TCRdb re-hosts the immuneACCESS table, in-frame sequences only. Its copies lack some clones; in the studies checked, an unresolved V gene accounts for under half of them, and the cause for the rest is not known. V, J and clone size are taken as reported in that table, and D and trimming were inferred from the DNA itself. Within this sample are 350,000 or so clones, with 85% to 90% of them counted one time only. The ten largest clones capture around 0.92% of the sample.

From the germline V gene (reference sequence), CDR1 is LGHDT and CDR2 is YNNKEL. The CDR3 runs 12 residues from the cysteine to the phenylalanine. Left in the record is the CDR3 DNA by itself, 36 bases read in frame from the first base. The germline ends are 2 bases apart after V is trimmed by 4 bases and J by 1 base. In the prospective study, participants were roughly 18 to 100 years old, resided in fewer than 25 geographic areas of the United States, and were enrolled through a virtual design. To assign participants to cohorts, the prospective study relied on clinical history that participants themselves reported in a screening survey and a study questionnaire. Exposed participants were defined as having been in contact with someone with a PCR-confirmed or clinician-diagnosed COVID-19 case within 2 weeks of study entry. In the prospective study, mobile phlebotomists collected whole blood, serum and a nasopharyngeal or oropharyngeal swab from each participant. Participants in the prospective study had the option to provide additional blood draws and questionnaires over an approximately 2-month period. Blood samples from the prospective study were shipped frozen or at room temperature prior to DNA extraction.

For this clone: Its antigen specificity is not known. There are no base qualities to consult, and no much larger clone falls within one base.

The clonotype comes from a woman under 40 who had been exposed to COVID-19. Sample: PBMCs or T cells enriched from blood (not recorded which). The V and J segments used are TRBV3-1 (or the pseudogene TRBV3-2) and TRBJ1-3; the D gene is unclear. The CDR3 reads CASSPSGNTIYF. The DNA is TGTGCCAGCAGCCCATCTGGAAACACCATATATTTT.